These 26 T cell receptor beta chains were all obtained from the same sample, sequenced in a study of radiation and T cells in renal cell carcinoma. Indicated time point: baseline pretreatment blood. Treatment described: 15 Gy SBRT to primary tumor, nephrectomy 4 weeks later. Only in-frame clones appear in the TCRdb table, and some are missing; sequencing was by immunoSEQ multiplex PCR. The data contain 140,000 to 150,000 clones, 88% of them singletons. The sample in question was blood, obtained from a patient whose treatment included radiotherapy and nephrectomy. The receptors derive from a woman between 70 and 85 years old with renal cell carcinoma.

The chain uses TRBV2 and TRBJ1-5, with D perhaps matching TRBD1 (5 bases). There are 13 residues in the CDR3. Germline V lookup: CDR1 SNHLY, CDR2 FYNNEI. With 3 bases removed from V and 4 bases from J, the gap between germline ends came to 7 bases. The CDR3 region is CASSERGNQPQHF. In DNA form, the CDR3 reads TGTGCCAGCAGTGAGCGGGGGAATCAGCCCCAGCATTTT.

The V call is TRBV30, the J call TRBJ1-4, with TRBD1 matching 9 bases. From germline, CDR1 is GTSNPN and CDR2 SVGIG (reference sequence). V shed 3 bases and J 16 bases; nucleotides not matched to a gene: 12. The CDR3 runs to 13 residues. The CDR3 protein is CAWRRPGTGSPFF. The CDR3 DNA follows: TGTGCCTGGAGACGCCCAGGGACAGGGAGCCCGTTTTTT. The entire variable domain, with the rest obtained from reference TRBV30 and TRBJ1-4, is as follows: SQTIHQWPATLVQPVGSPLSLECTVEGTSNPNLYWYRQAAGRGLQLLFYSVGIGQISSEVPQNLSASRPQDRQFILSSKKLLLSDSGFYLCAWRRPGTGSPFFGSGTQLSVL.

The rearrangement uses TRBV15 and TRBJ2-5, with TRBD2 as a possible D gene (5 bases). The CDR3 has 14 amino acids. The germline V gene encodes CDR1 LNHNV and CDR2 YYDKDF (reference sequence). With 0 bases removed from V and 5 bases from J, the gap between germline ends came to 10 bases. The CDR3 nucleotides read TGTGCCACCAGCAGAGACTACCGGACTGAGACCCAGTACTTC. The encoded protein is CATSRDYRTETQYF. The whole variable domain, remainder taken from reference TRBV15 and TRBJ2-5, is DAMVIQNPRYQVTQFGKPVTLSCSQTLNHNVMYWYQQKSSQAPKLLFHYYDKDFNNEADTPDNFQSRRPNTSFCFLDIRSPGLGDTAMYLCATSRDYRTETQYFGPGTRLLVL.

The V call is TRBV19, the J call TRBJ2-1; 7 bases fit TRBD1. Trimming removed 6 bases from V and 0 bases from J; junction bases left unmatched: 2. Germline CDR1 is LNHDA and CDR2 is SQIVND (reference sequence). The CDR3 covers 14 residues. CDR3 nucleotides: TGTGCCAGTAGCCGACAGGGCTCCTACAATGAGCAGTTCTTC. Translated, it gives CASSRQGSYNEQFF.

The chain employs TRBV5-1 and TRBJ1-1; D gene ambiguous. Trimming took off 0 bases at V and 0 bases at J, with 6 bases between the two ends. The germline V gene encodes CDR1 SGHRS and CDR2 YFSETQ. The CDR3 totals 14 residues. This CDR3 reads CASSLGQMNTEAFF. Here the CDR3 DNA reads TGCGCCAGCAGCTTGGGCCAGATGAACACTGAAGCTTTCTTT. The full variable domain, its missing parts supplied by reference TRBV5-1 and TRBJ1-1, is KAGVTQTPRYLIKTRGQQVTLSCSPISGHRSVSWYQQTPGQGLQFLFEYFSETQRNKGNFPGRFSGRQFSNSRSEMNVSTLELGDSALYLCASSLGQMNTEAFFGQGTRLTVV.

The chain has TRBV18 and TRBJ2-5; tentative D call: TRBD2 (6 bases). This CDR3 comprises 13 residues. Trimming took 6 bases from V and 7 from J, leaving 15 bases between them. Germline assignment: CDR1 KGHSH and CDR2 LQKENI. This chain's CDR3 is CASSSGEMATQYF. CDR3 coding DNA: TGTGCCAGCTCCTCGGGAGAGATGGCGACCCAGTACTTC.

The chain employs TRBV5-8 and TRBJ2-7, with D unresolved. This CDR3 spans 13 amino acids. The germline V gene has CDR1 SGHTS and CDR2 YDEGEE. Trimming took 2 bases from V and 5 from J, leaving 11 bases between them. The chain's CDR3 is CASSFPLSNEQYF. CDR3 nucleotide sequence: TGTGCCAGCAGCTTTCCCCTCTCTAACGAGCAGTACTTC.

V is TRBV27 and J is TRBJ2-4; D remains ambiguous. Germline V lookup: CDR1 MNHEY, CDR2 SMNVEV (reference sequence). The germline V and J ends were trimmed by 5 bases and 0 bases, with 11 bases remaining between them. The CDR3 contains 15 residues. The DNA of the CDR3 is TGTGCCAGCAGTCTAGGAGCTCTAGCCAAAAACATTCAGTACTTC. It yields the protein CASSLGALAKNIQYF.

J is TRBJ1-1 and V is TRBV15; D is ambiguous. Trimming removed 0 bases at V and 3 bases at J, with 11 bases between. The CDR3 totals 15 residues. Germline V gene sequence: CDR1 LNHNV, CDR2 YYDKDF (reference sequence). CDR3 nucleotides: TGTGCCACCAGCAGAGATCCGCTATACGACACTGAAGCTTTCTTT. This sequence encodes CATSRDPLYDTEAFF.

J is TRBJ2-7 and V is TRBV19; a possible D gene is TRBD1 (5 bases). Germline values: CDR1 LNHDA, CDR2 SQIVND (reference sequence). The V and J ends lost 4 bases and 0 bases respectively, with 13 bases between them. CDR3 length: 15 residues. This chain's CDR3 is CASSTNWGVSYEQYF. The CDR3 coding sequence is TGTGCCAGTAGTACCAACTGGGGCGTCTCCTACGAGCAGTACTTC.

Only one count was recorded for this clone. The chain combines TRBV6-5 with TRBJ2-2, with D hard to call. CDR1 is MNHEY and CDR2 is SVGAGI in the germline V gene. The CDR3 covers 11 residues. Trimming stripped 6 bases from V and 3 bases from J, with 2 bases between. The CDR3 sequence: CASRDTGELFF. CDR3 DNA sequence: TGTGCCAGCAGAGACACCGGGGAGCTGTTTTTT.

The CDR3 region is CASSPRTPGQGGTGELFF. Written as DNA, the CDR3 is TGTGCCAGCAGCCCACGCACCCCGGGACAGGGGGGCACCGGGGAGCTGTTTTTT. The genes are TRBV7-2 and TRBJ2-2; TRBD1 aligns across 11 bases. The germline CDR1 and CDR2 sequences are SGHTA and FQGNSA. The CDR3 has 18 residues. The ends lost 5 bases at V and 4 bases at J; junction bases unmatched: 12.

This chain's CDR3 is CASSFGPPYNEQFF. CDR3 nucleotides: TGTGCCAGCAGCTTCGGGCCCCCCTACAATGAGCAGTTCTTC. V is TRBV11-3 and J is TRBJ2-1, with D unclear. V lost 3 bases to trimming and J lost 2 bases, with 8 bases between them. The CDR3 extends over 14 amino acids. CDR1 and CDR2 (germline): SGHNT, YENEEA.

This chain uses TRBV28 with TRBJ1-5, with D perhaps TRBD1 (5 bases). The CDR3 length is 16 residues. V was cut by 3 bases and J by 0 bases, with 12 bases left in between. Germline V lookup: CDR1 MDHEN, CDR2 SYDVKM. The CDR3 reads CASSFRTGRSNQPQHF. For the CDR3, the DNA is TGTGCCAGCAGTTTCCGTACAGGCCGTAGCAATCAGCCCCAGCATTTT.

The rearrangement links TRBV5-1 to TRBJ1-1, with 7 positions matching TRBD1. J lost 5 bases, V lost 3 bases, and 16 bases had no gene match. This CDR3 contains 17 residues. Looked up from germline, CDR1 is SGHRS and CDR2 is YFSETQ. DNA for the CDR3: TGCGCCAGCAGCTACTGGTCGACAGGGTTGAGCGGTACTGAAGCTTTCTTT. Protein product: CASSYWSTGLSGTEAFF.

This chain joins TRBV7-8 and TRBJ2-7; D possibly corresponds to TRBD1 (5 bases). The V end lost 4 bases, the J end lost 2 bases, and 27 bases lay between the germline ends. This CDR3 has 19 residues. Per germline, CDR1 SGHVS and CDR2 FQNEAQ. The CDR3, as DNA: TGTGCCAGCAGCTCACACTTAGCCTTGGGGCTGAAAACGACCTACGAGCAGTACTTC. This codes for CASSSHLALGLKTTYEQYF.

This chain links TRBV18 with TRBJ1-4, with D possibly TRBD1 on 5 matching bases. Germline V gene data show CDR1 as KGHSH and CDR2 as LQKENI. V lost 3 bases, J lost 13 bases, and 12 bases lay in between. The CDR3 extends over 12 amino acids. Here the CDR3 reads CASSPSGDRLFF. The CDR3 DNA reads TGTGCCAGCTCACCTTCTGGGGACCGACTGTTTTTT.

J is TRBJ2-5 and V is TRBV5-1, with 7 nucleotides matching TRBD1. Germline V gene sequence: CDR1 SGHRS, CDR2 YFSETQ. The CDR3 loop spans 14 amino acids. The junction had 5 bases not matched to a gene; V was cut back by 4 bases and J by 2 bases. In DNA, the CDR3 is TGCGCCAGCAGCCTCGCCAGGGGGCAAGAGACCCAGTACTTC. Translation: CASSLARGQETQYF.

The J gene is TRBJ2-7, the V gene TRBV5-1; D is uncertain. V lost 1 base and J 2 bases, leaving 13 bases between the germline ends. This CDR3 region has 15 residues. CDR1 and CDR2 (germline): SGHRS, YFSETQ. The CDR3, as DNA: TGCGCCAGCAGCTTGAAAGGGCAGTCTGCCTACGAGCAGTACTTC. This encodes CASSLKGQSAYEQYF.

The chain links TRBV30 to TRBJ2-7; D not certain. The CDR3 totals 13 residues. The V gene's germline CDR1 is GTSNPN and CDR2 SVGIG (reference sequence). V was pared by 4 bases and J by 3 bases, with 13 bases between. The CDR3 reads CAWTKGPVYEQYF. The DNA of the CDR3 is TGTGCCTGGACTAAAGGACCGGTCTACGAGCAGTACTTC. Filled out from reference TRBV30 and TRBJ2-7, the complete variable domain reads SQTIHQWPATLVQPVGSPLSLECTVEGTSNPNLYWYRQAAGRGLQLLFYSVGIGQISSEVPQNLSASRPQDRQFILSSKKLLLSDSGFYLCAWTKGPVYEQYFGPGTRLTVT.

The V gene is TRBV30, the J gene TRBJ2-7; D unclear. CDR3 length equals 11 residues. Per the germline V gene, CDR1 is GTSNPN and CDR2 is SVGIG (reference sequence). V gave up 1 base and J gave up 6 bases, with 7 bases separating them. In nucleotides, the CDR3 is TGTGCCTGGAGTGGTGGTGGCGAGCAGTACTTC. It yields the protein CAWSGGGEQYF.

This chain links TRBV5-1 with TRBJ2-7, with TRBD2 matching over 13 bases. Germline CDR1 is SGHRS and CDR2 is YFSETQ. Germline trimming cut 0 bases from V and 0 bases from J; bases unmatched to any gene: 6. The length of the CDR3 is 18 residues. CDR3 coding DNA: TGCGCCAGCAGCTTGGAGACTAGCGGGGGGAGAAGCTCCTACGAGCAGTACTTC. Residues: CASSLETSGGRSSYEQYF.

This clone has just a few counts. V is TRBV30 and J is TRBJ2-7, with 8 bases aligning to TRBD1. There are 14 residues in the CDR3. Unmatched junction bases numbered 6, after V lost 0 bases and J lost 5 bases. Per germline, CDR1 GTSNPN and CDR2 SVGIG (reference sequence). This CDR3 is CAWSVGGTGNEQYF. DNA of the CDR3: TGTGCCTGGAGTGTAGGCGGGACAGGTAACGAGCAGTACTTC.

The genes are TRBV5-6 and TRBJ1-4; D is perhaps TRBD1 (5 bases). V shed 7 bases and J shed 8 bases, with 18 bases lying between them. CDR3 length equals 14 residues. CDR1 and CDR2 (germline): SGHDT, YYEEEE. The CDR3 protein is CASSTWGLREKLFF. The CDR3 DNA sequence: TGTGCCAGCTCCACCTGGGGCCTTCGCGAAAAACTGTTTTTT.

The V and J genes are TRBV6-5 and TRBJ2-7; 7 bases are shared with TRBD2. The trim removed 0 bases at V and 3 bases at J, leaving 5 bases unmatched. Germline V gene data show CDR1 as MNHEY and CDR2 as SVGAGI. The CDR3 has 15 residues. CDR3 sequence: CASSYSGGDVYEQYF. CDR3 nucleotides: TGTGCCAGCAGTTACTCGGGGGGGGATGTCTACGAGCAGTACTTC.

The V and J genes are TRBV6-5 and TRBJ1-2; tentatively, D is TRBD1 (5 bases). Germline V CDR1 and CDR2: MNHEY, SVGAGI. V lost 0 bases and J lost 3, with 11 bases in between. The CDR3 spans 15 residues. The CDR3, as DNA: TGTGCCAGCAGTTACTCCCAGGGATGGGACTATGGCTACACCTTC. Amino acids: CASSYSQGWDYGYTF.